The 7 T cell receptor beta chains presented below share a single source sample, sequenced in a study of blood T cell repertoires in COVID-19. The method was immunoSEQ multiplex PCR; TCRdb's version includes in-frame clones alone and lacks a portion of them. Among some 300,000 clones listed, 70% to 90% were seen once. The sample consisted of PBMCs or T cells enriched from blood (not recorded which). The receptors stem from a woman in her forties who had recovered from COVID-19.

The chain carries TRBV6-7 and TRBJ2-7; a weak D match, TRBD1 (5 bases). Being an ORF, TRBV6-7 has a function that is uncertain. The CDR3 extends over 16 amino acids. V gave up 8 bases and J gave up 3 bases, with 23 bases separating them. CDR3 sequence: CASFYGAGKVSYEQYF. The CDR3, as DNA: TGTGCCAGCTTTTATGGGGCAGGGAAGGTAAGCTACGAGCAGTACTTC.

This chain uses TRBV7-2 with TRBJ2-1, with TRBD2 matching over 14 bases. The CDR3 runs 19 residues. Germline V gene lookup returns CDR1 SGHTA and CDR2 FQGNSA. The ends lost 5 bases at V and 0 bases at J; junction bases unmatched: 9. The CDR3 sequence: CASSPRLAGGIPSYNEQFF. CDR3 DNA sequence: TGTGCCAGCAGCCCCCGACTAGCGGGAGGGATACCCTCCTACAATGAGCAGTTCTTC.

V usage is TRBV15 and J usage is TRBJ2-2, with 12 bases identical to TRBD2. V shed 5 bases and J 1 base; nucleotides not matched to a gene: 20. The CDR3 contains 22 residues. Germline CDR1 reads LNHNV; CDR2 reads YYDKDF (reference sequence). Here the CDR3 DNA reads TGTGCCACCAGCGTCATAAAAGGGAAGTTCACTAGCGGGGGGATGAACACCGGGGAGCTGTTTTTT. Translation: CATSVIKGKFTSGGMNTGELFF.

This rearrangement joins TRBV2 to TRBJ2-1; 10 bases are a match to TRBD2. The V segment lost 4 bases and the J segment 3 bases; nucleotides outside the gene matches: 9. Per the germline V gene, CDR1 is SNHLY and CDR2 is FYNNEI. CDR3 length: 17 residues. Here the CDR3 DNA reads TGTGCCAGCAGTGCTGGACTAGCGGACCAGTACTACAATGAGCAGTTCTTC. Translating it yields CASSAGLADQYYNEQFF.

The CDR3 DNA reads as TGTGCCAGCAGTACCTCTCAGGGGGCCATCTACGAGCAGTACTTC. It encodes CASSTSQGAIYEQYF. The gene calls are TRBV6-5 and TRBJ2-7; 8 bases match TRBD1. Germline V CDR1 and CDR2: MNHEY, SVGAGI. Trimming cost V 5 bases and J 3 bases; bases outside gene matches: 9. The CDR3 loop spans 15 amino acids.

The chain is built from TRBV18 and TRBJ2-7; 8 bases are a match to TRBD1. CDR1 is KGHSH, CDR2 LQKENI, per germline. The CDR3 extends over 15 amino acids. Trimming at V came to 3 bases and at J to 1 base, leaving 5 bases not matched to a gene. CDR3 sequence reads: CASSPGTGGSYEQYF. The CDR3 bases are TGTGCCAGCTCACCCGGGACAGGCGGGTCCTACGAGCAGTACTTC.

V and J are TRBV19 and TRBJ1-1; D is perhaps TRBD1 (6 bases). Germline V gene lookup returns CDR1 LNHDA and CDR2 SQIVND (reference sequence). The CDR3 totals 14 residues. Trimming removed 8 bases from V and 1 base from J, with 14 bases in between. The CDR3 is CASGPQGSNTEAFF. The CDR3, as DNA: TGTGCCAGTGGTCCCCAGGGGTCGAACACTGAAGCTTTCTTT.